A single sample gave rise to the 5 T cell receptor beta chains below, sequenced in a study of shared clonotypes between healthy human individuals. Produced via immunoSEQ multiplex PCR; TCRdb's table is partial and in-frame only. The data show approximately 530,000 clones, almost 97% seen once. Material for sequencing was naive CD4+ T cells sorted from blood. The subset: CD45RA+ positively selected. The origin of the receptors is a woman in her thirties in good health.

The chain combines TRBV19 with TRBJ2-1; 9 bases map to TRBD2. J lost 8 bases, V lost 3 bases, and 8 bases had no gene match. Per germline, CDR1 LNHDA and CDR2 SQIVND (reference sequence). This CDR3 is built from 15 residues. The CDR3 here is CASSMTAGGGDEQFF. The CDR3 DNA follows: TGTGCCAGTAGTATGACAGCGGGAGGAGGCGATGAGCAGTTCTTC.

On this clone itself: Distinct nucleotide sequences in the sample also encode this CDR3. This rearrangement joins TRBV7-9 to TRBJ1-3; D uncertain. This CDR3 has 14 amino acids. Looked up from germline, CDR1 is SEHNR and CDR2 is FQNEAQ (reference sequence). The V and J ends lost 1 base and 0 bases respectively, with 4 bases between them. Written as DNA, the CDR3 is TGTGCCAGCAGCTTAGGGGGCTCTGGAAACACCATATATTTT. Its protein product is CASSLGGSGNTIYF.

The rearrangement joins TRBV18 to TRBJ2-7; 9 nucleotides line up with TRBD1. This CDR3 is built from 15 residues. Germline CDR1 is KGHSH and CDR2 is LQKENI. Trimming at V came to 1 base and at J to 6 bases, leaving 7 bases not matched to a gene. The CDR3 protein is CASSPLSDRGSEQYF. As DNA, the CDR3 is TGTGCCAGCTCACCACTCAGCGACAGGGGGTCCGAGCAGTACTTC.

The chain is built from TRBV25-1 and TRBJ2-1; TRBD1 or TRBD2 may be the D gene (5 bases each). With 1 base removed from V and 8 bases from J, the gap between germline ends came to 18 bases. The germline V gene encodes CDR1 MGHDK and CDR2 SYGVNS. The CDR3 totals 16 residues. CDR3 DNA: TGTGCCAGCAGTGAATTATGCAGGGAGAAGTTTTATGAGCAGTTCTTC. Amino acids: CASSELCREKFYEQFF.

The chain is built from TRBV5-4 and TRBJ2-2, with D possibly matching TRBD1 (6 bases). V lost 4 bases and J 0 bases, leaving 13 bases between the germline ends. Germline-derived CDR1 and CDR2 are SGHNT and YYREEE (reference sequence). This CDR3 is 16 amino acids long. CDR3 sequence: CASSVPNRANTGELFF. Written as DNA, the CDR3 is TGTGCCAGCAGCGTACCCAACAGGGCGAACACCGGGGAGCTGTTTTTT.